This entry is about one T cell receptor beta chain. Its antigen has not been determined. Qualities for individual bases were not recorded, and no much larger clone is one base off. In total, fewer than 750 healthy bone marrow donors made up the cohort. Cohort members were all nominally healthy when sampled, although unrecorded immune exposures were likely present. The donor tested CMV seronegative, placing the donor among the roughly 340 seronegative members of the cohort. Every donor gave a peripheral blood sample, and the peripheral blood mononuclear cells from that sample were used for TCR beta sequencing. Genomic DNA was extracted from the blood cell samples with the Qiagen DNeasy Blood Extraction Kit. This specimen belongs to a study of cytomegalovirus exposure and HLA in healthy donors (dated by TCRdb to the late 2010s). In terms of the full investigation: An earlier analysis of some 620 of the donors reported approximately 260 Gb of sequence data and some 110 million unique TCR beta sequences obtained from about 180 million T cells. An early release that covered about 600 HLA-typed donors contained approximately 300 gigabases of sequencing data and around 85 million unique TCR sequences. Among the roughly 400 genotyped donors, 75% to 90% belonged to the genetic ancestry cluster associated with self-reported Caucasian donors. The study aimed to test whether cataloging public T cell receptors could reveal signatures of past pathogen exposure. Using immunosequencing, the study profiled T cell repertoires from some 670 subjects and related those repertoires to cytomegalovirus serostatus. Besides the first cohort of about 730 subjects, a separate validation cohort made up of roughly 130 different subjects was used. To predict cytomegalovirus infection status, the study brought together high-throughput TCR immunosequencing, statistical association of individual TCRs with disease status, and machine learning. A later analysis re-analyzed previously published TCR beta repertoires from approximately 670 donors and added high-resolution HLA genotyping to study TCR occurrence patterns. Rather than drawing on any new phenotypic data, the later analysis identified candidate immune exposures from TCR beta sequences and the way those sequences occurred across donors. In an earlier analysis of roughly 580 of the donors, high-throughput TCR beta sequencing was used to judge whether each TCR beta V gene segment behaved as functional or pseudogenic. Donor age, sex, ethnicity and CMV serostatus were collected together with the repertoire data. Genome-wide SNP genotypes for about 60% of the roughly 670 donors were used in a later genetic analysis, which treated that subset as a discovery cohort. Every repertoire in the discovery cohort had been generated on one and the same sequencing platform. Class I and class II HLA loci were covered by the typing at four-digit resolution. Typing coverage differed by locus: A, B, C, DRB1 and DQB1 were typed in about 620-630 donors, DQA1 in 500 to 550, DPA1 in 600 to 610, and DPB1 in 450 to 490. About five DR-DQ haplotypes were treated as single units for association and clustering because of strong linkage in the cohort. Among around 400 genotyped donors of the cohort, an average of roughly 230,000 unique TCR beta nucleotide sequences was sequenced per donor, of which roughly 17% were non-productive.

Receptors were amplified or captured by the immunoSEQ multiplex PCR assay. For the multiplex PCR, a mixture combining 60 forward primers for TCR Vbeta segments and 13 reverse primers for TCR Jbeta segments was used. The CDR3 region of rearranged TCR beta genes was amplified from genomic DNA by a multiplex PCR assay. Amplified TCR beta libraries were sequenced as 87-base-pair reads on the Illumina HiSeq System. The authors processed their data as follows. A later analysis counted about 80 million unique TCR beta chains across the 550 to 800 repertoires, and around 12 million of these chains were shared by at least two donors. To remove PCR and sequencing errors, raw reads were error-corrected and collapsed into unique sequences using a nearest-neighbor algorithm that merged closely related sequences. Alignment of CDR3 sequences to IMGT reference sequences was used to assign V, D and J gene segments. For a sequence to be retained, a match of at least six nucleotides was required to both a V gene segment and a J gene segment. A rearrangement counted as productive if the CDR3 had no stop codons and remained in frame with V and J, and every other rearrangement counted as non-productive. CDR3 was defined by IMGT convention, running from the second conserved V-encoded cysteine to the conserved J-encoded phenylalanine. The earlier analysis of about 560 of the donors excluded any sequence lacking an unambiguous match to a single V gene segment. An earlier analysis of fewer than 650 of the donors classified V segments as functional when productive rearrangements were above 56.7% and as segregating when the standard deviation between donors was above 5%. A statistical classification framework was developed to diagnose cytomegalovirus status using the catalog of TCR beta chain sequences. In a later analysis, V and J genes were assigned by comparing TCR nucleotide sequences against IMGT/GENE-DB human TR gene sequences. A later analysis assigned CDR3 sequences and most-parsimonious VDJ recombination scenarios with the TCRdist pipeline. A later analysis defined each TCR beta chain by its CDR3 amino acid sequence plus V-gene family, and excluded reads lacking a unique V-gene family. In a later analysis, 450 to 600 highly shared, low-generation-probability nucleotide sequences were removed to address suspected cross-contamination and a sequencing artifact. In a later analysis, a clonal expansion index for each public chain was calculated from normalized within-repertoire ranks of inferred template counts. In a later analysis, generation probabilities were computed with a VDJ recombination model fitted to out-of-frame rearrangements, and the resulting probabilities were checked against IGoR. In a later analysis, hypergeometric tests were used to score TCR-TCR, TCR-HLA and TCR-CMV co-occurrence, with a repertoire-size bias correction applied to TCR pairs. In a later analysis, false discovery rates were estimated by permuting HLA or CMV assignments 20 times. A later analysis grouped co-occurring TCRs with DBSCAN, adding TCRdist sequence similarity when clustering within HLA-allele-positive subsets. Repertoires with fewer than 30,000 or more than 120,000 public chains, plus five repertoires with anomalous nucleotide sharing, were excluded from co-occurrence clustering. Held by TCRdb, this immuneACCESS table contains in-frame sequences only and omits some clones. Under half of the omission traces to an unresolved V gene where checked; the cause of the rest is unknown. Clonal size and the V and J genes are those of that table, whereas D and trimming came from the DNA. The sample table holds some 140,000 clones, of which 80% were seen once. The biggest ten clones account for about 2.2% of the sample.

Results and caveats for the whole study, not just this receptor: This cohort had only TCR beta chains sequenced, and the lack of alpha or paired-chain data limited which features could be detected. A later analysis associated 15,000 or so TCR beta sequences with specific HLA alleles at a false discovery rate of 0.05. Across donors, most TCR sequences were observed very rarely, whereas some public TCRs were present in many individuals. It was suggested by the authors that the approach could potentially be generalized to other disease states and immunological phenotypes. The study listed approximately 150 TCR beta chains as associated with cytomegalovirus. A further reported finding was that TCR beta sequences accurately predicted the HLA-A and HLA-B alleles for most subjects in the first cohort. Broadly in line with IMGT annotations, most TCR beta V segments showed up in productive rearrangements about 90% or about 30% of the time in an earlier analysis of approximately 600 of the donors. Because counts were too low, roughly 18 rarely observed V segments, including chromosome 9 orphons, were left out of the earlier analysis of 500 to 750 of the donors. An association between a missense DCLRE1C variant and V-gene and J-gene trimming of TCR beta chains was found in a later genetic analysis and replicated in an independent cohort. The sequencing pipeline was judged likely to have produced a cluster of highly shared sequence variants as a technical artifact. In a later analysis, several top co-occurrence clusters were reported to appear linked to parvovirus B19, influenza, CMV and Epstein-Barr virus. In a later analysis, the rate of TCR association differed among HLA loci, with DRB1 alleles having the most associated TCRs and HLA-C alleles having the fewest. The only immune exposure information available for the cohort was CMV serostatus. The classifier was reported to diagnose cytomegalovirus status with high specificity and sensitivity in both the original cohort and the validation cohort. Three of the identified cytomegalovirus-associated TCR beta chains were confirmed in vitro to be specific for cytomegalovirus antigens. The presence/absence analyses assumed that sequencing depth was roughly uniform across donors, and that assumption may not be true. A later analysis found that most CMV-associated TCR beta chains appeared HLA-restricted, with HLA associations seemingly driven largely by CMV exposure. When HLA alleles, especially DR and DQ, strongly co-occurred, attributing TCR associations to individual alleles was difficult. HLA typing was unavailable for some donors at each locus, so association tests used only the typed subset. A later genetic analysis reported fewer N-insertions in productive TCRs among donors in an Asian-associated ancestry cluster than the roughly 690-donor mean. Correlated functional status among segregating V segments might reflect linkage disequilibrium, but an unknown experimental factor could not be ruled out. Some IMGT-functional V segments, including TRBV6-2 and TRBV6-3, could not be distinguished by the 87-base-pair reads and were therefore excluded. A later analysis found that HLA-associated TCR beta chains were more clonally expanded and had lower generation probabilities than equally common non-associated chains.

The germline V and J ends show losses of 4 bases and 1 base respectively, and no gene match explains 2 bases of the junction. Inclusive of the bounding cysteine and phenylalanine, the CDR3 is 15 residues long. Only the CDR3 region is kept as DNA, spanning 45 bases read in frame from base 1. From the germline V gene (reference sequence), CDR1 is WNHNN and CDR2 is SYGVQD. The chain links TRBV10-1 with TRBJ2-3; 10 nucleotides in the junction match TRBD2. The clonotype comes from a man under 40 in good health and CMV-seronegative. The sample taken for sequencing was PBMCs. The DNA sequence is given as TGCGCCAGCAGTGCCGGGACTAGCGGCACAGATACGCAGTATTTT. It is translated as CASSAGTSGTDTQYF.